Reported below is one T cell receptor (beta chain). Between the trimmed V and J ends, which lost 2 bases and 5 bases, there was a span of 13 bases. This CDR3 spans 15 amino acids. The germline CDR1 and CDR2 sequences are SGHVS and FNYEAQ. The sample belongs to a study of control samples from healthy donors and cancer patients. Clones were sequenced by immunoSEQ multiplex PCR, and TCRdb holds only the in-frame ones, with some missing. The data contain 45,000 or so clones, 87% of them singletons. What was sequenced was PBMCs. The chain has TRBV7-6 and TRBJ2-1; D may be TRBD1 (5 bases). The receptor's source is a woman in her fifties or sixties with lung cancer. CDR3 nucleotides: TGTGCCAGCAGCTTATTAACCGGACAAAACAATGAGCAGTTCTTC. It is translated as CASSLLTGQNNEQFF.